This TCR beta chain was documented in a study of cytomegalovirus exposure and HLA in healthy donors. Study background: The same platform used for the approximately 670 first-cohort repertoires was also used for the 95 to 150 validation repertoires, as a later analysis reported.

Sequencing used immunoSEQ multiplex PCR; TCRdb keeps in-frame clones, though not all of them. Seen here are 160,000 or so clones, approximately 86% observed once, and the top ten hold about 2.3%. Deletions cut 2 bases from V and 5 bases from J, with 4 bases between. This CDR3 has 13 amino acids. Germline lookup yields CDR1 MNHNY and CDR2 SVGAGI (reference sequence). Details on this clone: Its target is not known.

The study's findings and limits: The study put 150 to 200 TCR beta chains on its list as cytomegalovirus-associated.

The sequenced material came from PBMCs. The chain joins TRBV6-6 to TRBJ1-6; D gene unclear. This TCR was sampled from a man aged 25 to 45 in good health and CMV-seropositive. The CDR3 is CASSYVNNSPLHF. The CDR3 DNA is TGTGCCAGCAGTTACGTTAATAATTCACCCCTCCACTTT.